One sample yielded the 14 T cell receptor beta chains listed below, sequenced in a study of T cells in Graves' hyperthyroidism and ophthalmopathy. RNA transcripts gave rise to amplified TCR beta CDR3 regions. First-round RT-PCR with HTBI primers amplified the TCR CDR3 region. One entry per CDR3 protein, called by TCRdb with MiXCR from the multiplex PCR reads. The data contain roughly 240,000 distinct CDR3 sequences, about a sixth of them singletons. The sequencing input was blood. The receptors were gathered from a woman between 18 and 29 years old with Graves' ophthalmopathy.

This clonotype was recorded at least ten times. This chain uses TRBV7-9 with TRBJ2-7; 11 bases align to TRBD2. The germline gives CDR1 SEHNR, CDR2 FQNEAQ (reference sequence). This CDR3 is 16 amino acids long. Losses at the gene ends were 5 bases for V and 3 bases for J; bases not matched to a gene: 9. The CDR3 DNA reads as TGTGCCAGCAGCCGGGGACTAGCGGCTAGCGGCTACGAGCAGTACTTC. Its translation is CASSRGLAASGYEQYF.

The rearrangement uses TRBV7-9 and TRBJ2-7; TRBD1 aligns across 7 bases. The ends lost 5 bases at V and 2 bases at J; junction bases unmatched: 6. Germline V lookup: CDR1 SEHNR, CDR2 FQNEAQ (reference sequence). This CDR3 is built from 14 residues. CDR3 protein: CASSPDRYTYEQYF. The CDR3 coding sequence is TGTGCCAGCAGCCCGGACAGGTACACCTACGAGCAGTACTTC.

Many counts were recorded for this clonotype. The V and J genes are TRBV15 and TRBJ2-3; no clear D. CDR1 and CDR2 from the germline V gene are LNHNV and YYDKDF (reference sequence). V lost 4 bases and J lost 1, with 6 bases in between. The CDR3 has 13 amino acids. CDR3 amino acids: CATSMSGTDTQYF. The CDR3 nucleotides read TGTGCCACCAGCATGAGCGGCACAGATACGCAGTATTTT.

At least ten counts were recorded for this clonotype. The genes are TRBV11-2 and TRBJ1-4; the D is unclear. There are 15 residues in the CDR3. Between the trimmed V and J ends, which lost 5 bases and 0 bases, there was a span of 10 bases. Germline V gene sequence: CDR1 SGHAT, CDR2 FQNNGV. CDR3 sequence (DNA): TGTGCCAGCAGCGGCCGACTCGCAACTAATGAAAAACTGTTTTTT. It translates to CASSGRLATNEKLFF.

This clonotype occurred many times. This chain connects TRBV12-3 or TRBV12-4 to TRBJ1-5; TRBD1 aligns across 9 bases. CDR3 length: 15 residues. V was clipped by 0 bases and J by 4 bases; unmatched bases: 1. Written as DNA, the CDR3 is TGTGCCAGCAGTTTAGCGGACAGGGGTAATCAGCCCCAGCATTTT. Translating it yields CASSLADRGNQPQHF.

The chain joins TRBV9 to TRBJ1-2, with 7 bases identical to TRBD1. Germline V gene sequence: CDR1 SGDLS, CDR2 YYNGEE. J was trimmed by 6 bases and V by 3 bases; bases with no gene match: 2. This CDR3 is built from 12 residues. The CDR3 region has the DNA TGTGCCAGCAGCGGGACAGGCCATGGCTACACCTTC. Its translation: CASSGTGHGYTF. Together with reference TRBV9 and TRBJ1-2, the CDR3 gives the full variable domain: DSGVTQTPKHLITATGQRVTLRCSPRSGDLSVYWYQQSLDQGLQFLIQYYNGEERAKGNILERFSAQQFPDLHSELNLSSLELGDSALYFCASSGTGHGYTFGSGTRLTVV.

This clonotype was seen repeatedly, ten times or more. The V call is TRBV20-1, the J call TRBJ2-7; D remains unclear. With 4 bases removed from V and 9 bases from J, the gap between germline ends came to 10 bases. The V gene's germline CDR1 is DFQATT and CDR2 SNEGSKA (reference sequence). The CDR3 spans 10 residues. The CDR3 spells CSATDAGQYF. The CDR3, as DNA: TGCAGTGCTACGGACGCTGGGCAGTACTTC.

The J gene is TRBJ2-7, the V gene TRBV4-1; D unclear. The CDR3 covers 15 residues. Germline V lookup: CDR1 MGHRA, CDR2 YSYEKL. V gave up 1 base and J gave up 1 base, with 11 bases separating them. The CDR3 reads CASSQVLSGSYEQYF. In nucleotides, the CDR3 is TGCGCCAGCAGCCAAGTTCTTTCGGGTTCCTACGAGCAGTACTTC.

This clonotype was counted ten times or more. The chain combines TRBV20-1 with TRBJ2-7; a weak D match, TRBD1 (8 bases). In germline, CDR1 is DFQATT, CDR2 SNEGSKA (reference sequence). CDR3 length: 13 amino acids. Trimming removed 5 bases from V and 1 base from J, with 12 bases in between. CDR3 region: CSAGQGLSYEQYF. The CDR3, as DNA: TGCAGTGCTGGACAGGGACTATCCTACGAGCAGTACTTC.

At least ten counts were recorded for this clonotype. The CDR3 reads CASSLWISGFLRSHPPYEQYF. The CDR3 region has the DNA TGTGCCAGCAGTTTATGGATTTCGGGTTTCTTGCGGTCCCACCCTCCCTACGAGCAGTACTTC. V usage is TRBV28 and J usage is TRBJ2-7; no reliable D call. The germline V gene encodes CDR1 MDHEN and CDR2 SYDVKM. The CDR3 totals 21 residues. V lost 0 bases to trimming and J lost 2 bases, with 29 bases between them.

This clonotype was seen repeatedly, ten times or more. This chain links TRBV18 with TRBJ1-2, with 8 bases identical to TRBD1. Unmatched junction bases numbered 7, after V lost 8 bases and J lost 2 bases. This CDR3 spans 14 amino acids. Per germline, CDR1 KGHSH and CDR2 LQKENI. In nucleotides, the CDR3 is TGTGCCAGCACCTGGGGACAGGAGAACTATGGCTACACCTTC. Protein sequence: CASTWGQENYGYTF.

This clonotype was counted a few times. The rearrangement links TRBV4-1 to TRBJ1-2, with 7 bases lining up with TRBD1. With 2 bases clipped from V and 4 bases from J, the junction kept 16 bases outside the gene matches. In germline, CDR1 is MGHRA, CDR2 YSYEKL. The CDR3 runs to 18 residues. CDR3 in DNA: TGCGCCAGCAGCCAATACTCCGGGACAGAGAAGCAGCGCTATGGCTACACCTTC. This gives the protein CASSQYSGTEKQRYGYTF.

This clonotype came up many times. This sequence joins TRBV15 and TRBJ2-1; D perhaps matches TRBD2 (5 bases). V shed 3 bases and J shed 0 bases, with 12 bases lying between them. The CDR3 extends over 16 amino acids. Looked up from germline, CDR1 is LNHNV and CDR2 is YYDKDF (reference sequence). The CDR3 here is CATSSRGIFSYNEQFF. Written as DNA, the CDR3 is TGTGCCACCAGCAGCCGAGGGATTTTCTCCTACAATGAGCAGTTCTTC.

In this sample, this clonotype turned up many times. The V gene is TRBV24-1, the J gene TRBJ1-2, with 7 nucleotides matching TRBD1. The V segment lost 4 bases and the J segment 10 bases; nucleotides outside the gene matches: 8. The CDR3 has 13 amino acids. Germline V gene lookup returns CDR1 KGHDR and CDR2 SFDVKD. CDR3 sequence reads: CATSESTGLDYTF. DNA for the CDR3: TGTGCCACCAGTGAGTCGACAGGGTTGGACTACACCTTC.